These 6 T cell receptor beta chains originate from one sample sequenced in a study of regulatory T cells in long-lasting Graves disease. Time point specified: persistent/refractory GD, antithyroid drugs over 5 years with positive TRAb. The TCR library was made from RNA that had been extracted from PBMCs in TRIzol. CDR3 regions were amplified by Arm-PCR using iRepertoire HTBI primers to build TCR beta libraries. One entry per CDR3 protein, called by TCRdb with MiXCR from the multiplex PCR reads. The table records about 290,000 distinct CDR3 sequences, more than 20% of them present only once. The sequenced sample was peripheral blood mononuclear cells (PBMCs), obtained when the disease was refractory, from a patient treated with antithyroid drugs. The receptor set was obtained from a female donor with Graves disease.

This clonotype has at least ten counts. The rearrangement uses TRBV6-9 and TRBJ2-7, with 8 bases aligning to TRBD1. The trim removed 3 bases at V and 6 bases at J, leaving 16 bases unmatched. This CDR3 has 17 residues. Germline CDR1 reads MNHGY; CDR2 reads SVAAGI. The CDR3 is CASSYTLQGRGLGEQYF. CDR3 coding DNA: TGTGCCAGCAGTTACACGCTACAGGGCAGGGGGCTAGGCGAGCAGTACTTC.

The V call is TRBV10-3, the J call TRBJ1-1; D unclear. CDR1 ENHRY and CDR2 SYGVKD come from the germline V gene. This CDR3 spans 13 amino acids. Trimming cost V 2 bases and J 8 bases, with 12 bases left between them. In nucleotides, the CDR3 is TGTGCCATCAGTGAGACCAGGACCCCAGAAGCTTTCTTT. Translating gives CAISETRTPEAFF.

The table lists this clonotype with many counts. The gene calls are TRBV6-5 and TRBJ2-7, with D maybe TRBD1 (5 bases). V was trimmed by 0 bases and J by 2 bases, leaving 11 bases between them. This CDR3 has 15 amino acids. From germline, CDR1 is MNHEY and CDR2 SVGAGI. CDR3: CASSYSPGQPYEQYF. DNA for the CDR3: TGTGCCAGCAGTTACTCCCCAGGACAACCCTACGAGCAGTACTTC.

The chain is built from TRBV6-5 and TRBJ2-7, with D unresolved. This CDR3 has 12 residues. Germline V gene lookup returns CDR1 MNHEY and CDR2 SVGAGI. Trimming took off 0 bases at V and 5 bases at J, with 5 bases between the two ends. CDR3 in DNA: TGTGCCAGCAGTTACTCCCCAGACGAGCAGTACTTC. Residues: CASSYSPDEQYF.

This clonotype was detected many times. The chain combines TRBV11-2 with TRBJ2-6, with 10 nucleotides matching TRBD1. With 7 bases clipped from V and 1 base from J, the junction kept 13 bases outside the gene matches. The CDR3 covers 19 residues. Looked up from germline, CDR1 is SGHAT and CDR2 is FQNNGV. CDR3 residues: CASTRFPGQGSSGANVLTF. Written as DNA, the CDR3 is TGTGCCAGCACCAGATTCCCGGGACAGGGGAGTTCTGGGGCCAACGTCCTGACTTTC.

This clonotype was seen many times. The chain employs TRBV3-1 and TRBJ2-6; no definite D call. The CDR3 is made up of 18 amino acids. Germline V lookup: CDR1 LGHDT, CDR2 YNNKEL (reference sequence). V was shortened by 2 bases and J by 0 bases, with 14 bases between the two germline ends. As DNA, the CDR3 is TGTGCCAGCAGCCAATACGCCGGGTCGAGCTCTGGGGCCAACGTCCTGACTTTC. Translated, it gives CASSQYAGSSSGANVLTF.